The sequence of this T cell receptor (beta chain) was determined in a study of tumor and adjacent non-tumor tissue in lung cancer. Three rounds of nested PCR, following a modified ARM-PCR protocol, produced the TCRbeta library. Each CDR3 protein is one row after TCRdb ran MiXCR on the multiplex PCR reads. This table has 81,000 or so distinct CDR3 sequences, approximately 80% appearing once. This CDR3 contains 17 residues. Germline V CDR1 and CDR2: MNHEY, SVGAGI. Regarding this clonotype: The junction and the germline gene differ at one end; a read error may be behind it.

No cell sorting was done before RNA was extracted from the tissue. More than 3 cm separated this lung sample from the edge of the tumor. The clonotype originates from a man in his fifties or sixties with non-small cell lung cancer. This chain connects TRBV6-5 to TRBJ2-6; 10 positions agree with TRBD2. The specimen sequenced was distant non-tumor lung tissue. The CDR3 sequence is CTSSLAGASSGVDVLTF. CDR3 sequence (DNA): TGTACCAGCAGCCTAGCGGGAGCCAGCTCTGGGGTCGACGTCCTGACTTTC.